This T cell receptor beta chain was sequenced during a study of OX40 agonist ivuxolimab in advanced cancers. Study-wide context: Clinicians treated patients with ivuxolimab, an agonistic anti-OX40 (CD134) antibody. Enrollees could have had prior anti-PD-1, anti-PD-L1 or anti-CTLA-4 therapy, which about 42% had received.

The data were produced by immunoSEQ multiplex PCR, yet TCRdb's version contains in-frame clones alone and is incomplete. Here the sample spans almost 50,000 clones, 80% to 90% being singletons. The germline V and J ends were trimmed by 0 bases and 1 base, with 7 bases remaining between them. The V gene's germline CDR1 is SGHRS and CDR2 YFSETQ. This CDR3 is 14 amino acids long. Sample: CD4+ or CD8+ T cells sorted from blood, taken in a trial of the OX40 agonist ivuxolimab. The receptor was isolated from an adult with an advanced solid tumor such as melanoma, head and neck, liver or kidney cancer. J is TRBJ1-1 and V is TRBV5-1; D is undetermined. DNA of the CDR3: TGCGCCAGCAGCTTGGGCGCAGCGAACACTGAAGCTTTCTTT. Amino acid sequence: CASSLGAANTEAFF.